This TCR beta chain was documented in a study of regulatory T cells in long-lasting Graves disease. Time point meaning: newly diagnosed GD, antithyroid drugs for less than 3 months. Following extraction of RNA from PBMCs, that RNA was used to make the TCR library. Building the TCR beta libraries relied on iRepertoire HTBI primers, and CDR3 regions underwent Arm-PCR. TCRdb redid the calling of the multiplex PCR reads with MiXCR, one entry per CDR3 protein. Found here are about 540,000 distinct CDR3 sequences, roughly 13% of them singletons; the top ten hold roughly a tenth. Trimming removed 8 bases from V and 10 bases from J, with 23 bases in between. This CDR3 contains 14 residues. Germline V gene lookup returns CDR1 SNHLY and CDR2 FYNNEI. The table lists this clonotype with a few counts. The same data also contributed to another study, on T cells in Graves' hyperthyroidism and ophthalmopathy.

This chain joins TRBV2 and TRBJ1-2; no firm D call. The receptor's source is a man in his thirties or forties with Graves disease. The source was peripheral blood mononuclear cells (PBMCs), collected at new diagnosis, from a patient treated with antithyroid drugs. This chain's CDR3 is CASGMEALSGVYTF. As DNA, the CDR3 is TGTGCCAGCGGGATGGAAGCTTTGAGCGGAGTCTACACCTTC.